The clone carrying this TCR beta chain came up many times. Its cognate antigen is unknown. These data are taken from a study of early T cells in non-severe SARS-CoV-2 infection. Overall study: Alpha and beta chains were unpaired, from unsorted whole-blood bulk RNA.

Researchers tagged individual cDNA molecules with unique molecular identifiers. A single record per CDR3 protein comes from TCRdb applying MiXCR to the 5' RACE reads. The sample records about 110,000 distinct CDR3 sequences, roughly 12% being singletons. General study points: Matches to VDJdb favored anti-spike CD8 responses and missed private and CD4 specificities.

Germline CDR1 reads KGHSH; CDR2 reads LQKENI. The CDR3 consists of 14 residues. The germline V and J ends were trimmed by 3 bases and 6 bases, with 15 bases remaining between them. The chain joins TRBV18 to TRBJ2-7; tentatively, D is TRBD1 (7 bases). This receptor was taken from an adult who was a healthcare worker with PCR-confirmed SARS-CoV-2 infection or an uninfected control (not recorded which). This specimen was whole blood, taken at baseline. CDR3 coding DNA: TGTGCCAGCTCACCTGATCGACAGGGAGGCGAGCAGTACTTC. This encodes CASSPDRQGGEQYF. Complete variable domain (other parts from reference TRBV18 and TRBJ2-7): NAGVMQNPRHLVRRRGQEARLRCSPMKGHSHVYWYRQLPEEGLKFMVYLQKENIIDESGMPKERFSAEFPKEGPSILRIQQVVRGDSAAYFCASSPDRQGGEQYFGPGTRLTVT.